This T cell receptor (beta chain) was obtained from a study of CD8 T cells in Susac syndrome. Study findings and constraints: The relatively small number of individuals in the TCR sequencing and HLA analysis was acknowledged by the study.

CD8+ and CD4+ T cells taken from blood had their TCR beta sequenced. Treatment-naive patients with stable or active relapsing-remitting disease served as multiple sclerosis controls. About 0.45 to 1 ug RNA was reverse transcribed with random hexamers. Amplification of TCR beta CDR3 used immunoSEQ multiplex PCR across 54 Vbeta and 13 Jbeta. TCRdb processed the immunoSEQ multiplex PCR reads anew with MiXCR; each CDR3 protein has one entry. The profile shows 400,000 or so distinct CDR3 sequences, more than 70% of them singletons. With respect to this clonotype: What it recognizes is unknown.

Trimming shortened V by 2 bases and J by 5 bases, and 15 bases separated the two germline ends. The CDR3 spans 15 residues. Sequences were obtained from CD8+ T cells from PBMCs. The chain joins TRBV12-3 or TRBV12-4 to TRBJ1-2; the D gene is possibly TRBD1 (6 bases). This clonotype originated in a human donor with multiple sclerosis. The CDR3 coding sequence is TGTGCCAGCAGTTTACTTGGGGGGCCGGGGTATGGCTACACCTTC. Translating gives CASSLLGGPGYGYTF.